The clone carrying this TCR beta chain has a single count. Its matching antigen is unknown. Researchers ran the PCR with 60 Vbeta and 13 Jbeta primers. The assay was immunoSEQ multiplex PCR, and TCRdb's table has in-frame clones only and misses some. This sample carries roughly 80,000 clones, roughly 79% of them seen once, and the ten largest clones take under 2%. Trimming shortened V by 1 base and J by 17 bases, and 18 bases separated the two germline ends. Per the germline V gene, CDR1 is MNHNS and CDR2 is SASEGT. The CDR3 is 14 residues long. These data originate in a study of cytomegalovirus exposure and HLA in healthy donors. Study as a whole: About 84% of around 400 genotyped donors fell in the Caucasian-associated ancestry cluster.

Study-wide results and limits: TCR beta V- and J-gene trimming was later associated with a missense DCLRE1C variant.

This chain connects TRBV6-1 to TRBJ2-6; possible D gene TRBD1, 5 bases. The material sequenced was PBMCs. The TCR sequence derives from a woman aged 25-40 years in good health and CMV-seronegative. CDR3 bases: TGTGCCAGCAGTGAAGGGCAGGACGGCAGGGTTTTGACTTTC. Translation: CASSEGQDGRVLTF.